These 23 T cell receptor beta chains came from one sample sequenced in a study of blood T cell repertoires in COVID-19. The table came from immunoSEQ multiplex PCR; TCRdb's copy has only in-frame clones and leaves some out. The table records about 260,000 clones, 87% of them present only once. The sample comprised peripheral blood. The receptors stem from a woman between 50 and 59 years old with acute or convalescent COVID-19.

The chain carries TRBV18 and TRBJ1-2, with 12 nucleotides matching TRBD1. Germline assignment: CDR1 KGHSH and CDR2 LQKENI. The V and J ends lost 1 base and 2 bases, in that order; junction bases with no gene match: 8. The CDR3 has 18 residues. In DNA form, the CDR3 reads TGTGCCAGCTCACCACTGAGGGGGACAGGGGGCGCGAACTATGGCTACACCTTC. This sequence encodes CASSPLRGTGGANYGYTF.

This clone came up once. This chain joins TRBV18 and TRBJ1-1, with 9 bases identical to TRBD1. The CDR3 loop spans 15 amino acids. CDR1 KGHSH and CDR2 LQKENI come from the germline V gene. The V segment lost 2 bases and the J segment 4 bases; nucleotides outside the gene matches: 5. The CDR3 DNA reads TGTGCCAGCTCACCATGGACAGGGGTGACCACTGAAGCTTTCTTT. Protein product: CASSPWTGVTTEAFF.

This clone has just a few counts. The CDR3, as DNA: TGTGCCAGCAGTAGGCGGACAGGGGTCGGATCACCCCTCCACTTT. Its translation is CASSRRTGVGSPLHF. This sequence joins TRBV27 and TRBJ1-6, with 9 nucleotides matching TRBD1. J was trimmed by 10 bases and V by 5 bases; bases with no gene match: 9. The CDR3 has 15 residues. In germline, CDR1 is MNHEY, CDR2 SMNVEV (reference sequence).

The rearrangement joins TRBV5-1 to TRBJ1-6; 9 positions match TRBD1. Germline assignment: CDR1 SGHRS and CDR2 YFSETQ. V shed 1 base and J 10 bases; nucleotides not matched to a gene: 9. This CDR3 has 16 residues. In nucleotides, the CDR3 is TGCGCCAGCAGCTTGAAAATGGGACAGGGTCTCTCACCCCTCCACTTT. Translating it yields CASSLKMGQGLSPLHF.

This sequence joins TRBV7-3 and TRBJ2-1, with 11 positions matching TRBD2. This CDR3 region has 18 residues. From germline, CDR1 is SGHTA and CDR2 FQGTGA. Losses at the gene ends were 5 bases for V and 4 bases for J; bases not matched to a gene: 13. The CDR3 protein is CASSEPSTGTSGYNEQFF. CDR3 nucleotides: TGTGCCAGCAGCGAACCCTCGACCGGGACTAGCGGATACAATGAGCAGTTCTTC.

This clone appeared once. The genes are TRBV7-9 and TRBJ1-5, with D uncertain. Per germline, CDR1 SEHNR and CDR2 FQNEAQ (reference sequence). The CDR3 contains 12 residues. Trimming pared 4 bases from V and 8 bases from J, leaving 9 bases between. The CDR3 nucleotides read TGTGCCAGCAGCTCTATCTTAGAGCCCCAGCATTTT. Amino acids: CASSSILEPQHF. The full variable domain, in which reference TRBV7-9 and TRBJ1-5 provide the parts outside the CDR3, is DTGVSQNPRHKITKRGQNVTFRCDPISEHNRLYWYRQTLGQGPEFLTYFQNEAQLEKSRLLSDRFSAERPKGSFSTLEIQRTEQGDSAMYLCASSSILEPQHFGDGTRLSIL.

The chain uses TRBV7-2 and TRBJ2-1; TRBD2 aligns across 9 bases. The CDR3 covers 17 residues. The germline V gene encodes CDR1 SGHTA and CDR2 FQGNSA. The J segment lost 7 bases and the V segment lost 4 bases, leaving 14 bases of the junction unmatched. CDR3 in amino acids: CASSYRPREGPRNEQFF. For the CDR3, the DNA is TGTGCCAGCAGCTACCGCCCGCGGGAGGGCCCAAGAAATGAGCAGTTCTTC.

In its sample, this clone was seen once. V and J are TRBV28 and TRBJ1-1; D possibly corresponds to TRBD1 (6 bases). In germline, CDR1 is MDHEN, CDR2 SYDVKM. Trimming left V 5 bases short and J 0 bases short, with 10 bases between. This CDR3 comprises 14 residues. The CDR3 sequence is CASSEGVMNTEAFF. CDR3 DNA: TGTGCCAGCAGTGAGGGGGTGATGAACACTGAAGCTTTCTTT. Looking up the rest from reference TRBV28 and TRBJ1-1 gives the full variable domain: DVKVTQSSRYLVKRTGEKVFLECVQDMDHENMFWYRQDPGLGLRLIYFSYDVKMKEKGDIPEGYSVSREKKERFSLILESASTNQTSMYLCASSEGVMNTEAFFGQGTRLTVV.

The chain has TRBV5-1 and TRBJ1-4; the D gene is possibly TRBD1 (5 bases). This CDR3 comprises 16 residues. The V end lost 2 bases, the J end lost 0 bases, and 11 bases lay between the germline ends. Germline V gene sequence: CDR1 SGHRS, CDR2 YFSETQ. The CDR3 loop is CASSLSGGSTNEKLFF. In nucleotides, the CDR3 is TGCGCCAGCAGCTTATCGGGGGGATCAACTAATGAAAAACTGTTTTTT.

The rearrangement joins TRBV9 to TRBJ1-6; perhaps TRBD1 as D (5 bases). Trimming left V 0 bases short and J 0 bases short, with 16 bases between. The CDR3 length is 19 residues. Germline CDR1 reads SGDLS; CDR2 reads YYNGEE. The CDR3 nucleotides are TGTGCCAGCAGCGTAGAGGTGGGGGGTGCCTACTCCTATAATTCACCCCTCCACTTT. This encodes CASSVEVGGAYSYNSPLHF.

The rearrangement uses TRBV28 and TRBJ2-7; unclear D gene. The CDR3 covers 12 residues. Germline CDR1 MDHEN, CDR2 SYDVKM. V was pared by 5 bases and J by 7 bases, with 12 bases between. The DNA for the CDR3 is TGTGCCAGCAGTAGAGCGATGGTAGAGCAGTACTTC. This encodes CASSRAMVEQYF.

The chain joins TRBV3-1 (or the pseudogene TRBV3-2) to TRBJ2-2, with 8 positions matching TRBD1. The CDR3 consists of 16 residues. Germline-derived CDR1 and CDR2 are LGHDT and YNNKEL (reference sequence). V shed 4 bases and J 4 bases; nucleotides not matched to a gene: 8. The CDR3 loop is CASSPRDRSATGELFF. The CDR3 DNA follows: TGTGCCAGCAGCCCCCGGGACAGGTCCGCCACCGGGGAGCTGTTTTTT.

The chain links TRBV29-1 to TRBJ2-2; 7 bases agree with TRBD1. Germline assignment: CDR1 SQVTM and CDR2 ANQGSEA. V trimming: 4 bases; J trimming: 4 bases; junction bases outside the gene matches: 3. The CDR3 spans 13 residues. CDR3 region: CSVGDRVTGELFF. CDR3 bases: TGCAGCGTTGGTGACAGGGTCACCGGGGAGCTGTTTTTT.

CDR3 protein: CASSLRAGGTDTQYF. In DNA, the CDR3 is TGTGCCAGCAGTCTCAGGGCAGGGGGGACAGATACGCAGTATTTT. The chain employs TRBV6-5 and TRBJ2-3, with D tentatively TRBD1 (7 bases). Germline loops: CDR1 MNHEY, CDR2 SVGAGI. V shed 5 bases and J shed 3 bases, with 15 bases lying between them. CDR3 length equals 15 residues.

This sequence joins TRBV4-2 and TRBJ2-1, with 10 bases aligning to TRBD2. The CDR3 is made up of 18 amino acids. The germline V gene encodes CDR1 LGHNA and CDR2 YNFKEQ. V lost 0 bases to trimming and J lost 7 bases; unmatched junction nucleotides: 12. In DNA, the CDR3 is TGTGCCAGCAGCCAAGAAGTTCCGGCTAGCGGGAGTGCAAATGAGCAGTTCTTC. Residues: CASSQEVPASGSANEQFF.

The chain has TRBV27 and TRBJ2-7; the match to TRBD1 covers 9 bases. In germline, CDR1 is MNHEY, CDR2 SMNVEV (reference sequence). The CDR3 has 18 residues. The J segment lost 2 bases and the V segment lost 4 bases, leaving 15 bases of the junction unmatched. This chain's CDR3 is CASSSSGTGWGRAYEQYF. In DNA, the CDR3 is TGTGCCAGCAGTTCCTCCGGGACAGGGTGGGGGAGAGCCTACGAGCAGTACTTC.

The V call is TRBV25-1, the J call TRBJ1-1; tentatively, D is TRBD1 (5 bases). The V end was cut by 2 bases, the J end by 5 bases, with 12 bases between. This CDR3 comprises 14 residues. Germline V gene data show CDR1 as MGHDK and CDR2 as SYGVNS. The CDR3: CASSELTGGTEAFF. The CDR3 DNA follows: TGTGCCAGCAGTGAACTCACAGGTGGGACTGAAGCTTTCTTT.

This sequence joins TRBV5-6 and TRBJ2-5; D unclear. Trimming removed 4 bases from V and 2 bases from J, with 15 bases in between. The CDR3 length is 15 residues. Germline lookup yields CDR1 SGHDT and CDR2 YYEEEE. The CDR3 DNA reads TGTGCCAGCAGCCTCTATCACCTCCTACAAGAGACCCAGTACTTC. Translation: CASSLYHLLQETQYF. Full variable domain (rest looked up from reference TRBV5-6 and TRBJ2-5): DAGVTQSPTHLIKTRGQQVTLRCSPKSGHDTVSWYQQALGQGPQFIFQYYEEEERQRGNFPDRFSGHQFPNYSSELNVNALLLGDSALYLCASSLYHLLQETQYFGPGTRLLVL.

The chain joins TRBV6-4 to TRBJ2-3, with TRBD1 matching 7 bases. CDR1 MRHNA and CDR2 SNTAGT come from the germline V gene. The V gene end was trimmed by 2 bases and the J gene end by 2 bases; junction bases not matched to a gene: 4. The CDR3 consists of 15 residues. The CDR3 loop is CASSDPGQATDTQYF. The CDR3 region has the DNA TGTGCCAGCAGTGACCCCGGACAGGCCACAGATACGCAGTATTTT.

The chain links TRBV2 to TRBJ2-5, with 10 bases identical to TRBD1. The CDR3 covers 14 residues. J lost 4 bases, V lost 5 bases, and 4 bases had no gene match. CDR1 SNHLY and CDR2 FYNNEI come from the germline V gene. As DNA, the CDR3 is TGTGCCAGCAGTTGGACAGGGGGTGTAGAGACCCAGTACTTC. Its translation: CASSWTGGVETQYF.

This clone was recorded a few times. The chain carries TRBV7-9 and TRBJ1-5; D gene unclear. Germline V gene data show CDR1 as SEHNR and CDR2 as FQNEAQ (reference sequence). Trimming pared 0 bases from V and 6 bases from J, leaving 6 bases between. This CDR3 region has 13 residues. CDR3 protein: CASSLAGGQPQHF. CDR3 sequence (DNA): TGTGCCAGCAGCTTAGCGGGAGGTCAGCCCCAGCATTTT.

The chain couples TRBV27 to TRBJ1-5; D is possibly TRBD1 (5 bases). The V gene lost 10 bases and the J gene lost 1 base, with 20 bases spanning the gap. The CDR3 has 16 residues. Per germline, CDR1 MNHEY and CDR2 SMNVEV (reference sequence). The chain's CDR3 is CATGRGGELSNQPQHF. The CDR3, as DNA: TGTGCCACCGGCCGCGGGGGGGAGTTAAGCAATCAGCCCCAGCATTTT.

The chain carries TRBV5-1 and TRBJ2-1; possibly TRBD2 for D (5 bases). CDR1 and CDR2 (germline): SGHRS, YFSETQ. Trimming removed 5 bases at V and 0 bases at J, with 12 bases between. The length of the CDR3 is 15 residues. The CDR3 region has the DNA TGCGCCAGCAGTGAAAGCGGAGGCTCCTACAATGAGCAGTTCTTC. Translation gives CASSESGGSYNEQFF.